This TCR beta chain was retrieved from a study of vaccination and CD4 T cells after COVID-19. On the study more broadly: Overlapping spike pools from SARS-CoV-2 and HCoV-NL63, HCoV-OC43 and HCoV-229E served as culture stimuli. Either a CEFX pool, an HIV-1 Nef pool, or no peptide was added to control cultures.

Remarks on this clonotype: Its antigen is currently unknown.

Oncomine TCR Beta short-read sequencing was applied to DNA from cultured CD4+ T cells. The source of extracted genomic DNA was cultured CD4+ T cells. TCRdb redid the calling of the PCR reads with MiXCR, one entry per CDR3 protein. The repertoire holds roughly 9,400 distinct CDR3 sequences, with roughly 57% as singletons. Noted treatment: approximately 9-day PBMC culture with coronavirus spike peptide pools or control peptides (ViraFEST assay). The TCR sequence derives from a human donor who had recovered from COVID-19. The sequencing sample was made of CD4+ T cells from blood, cultured in vitro.

The CDR3 coding sequence is TGTGCCAGCGCTCGGACAGGGGGTGATGTAAGCTACACCTTC. Translating gives CASARTGGDVSYTF. The chain employs TRBV21-1 and TRBJ1-2; TRBD1, the D gene given by the table, was not confirmed from the DNA. TRBV21-1 is an annotated pseudogene. This CDR3 has 14 amino acids.